The 18 T cell receptor beta chains given below trace back to one sample, sequenced in a study of T cells in Graves' hyperthyroidism and ophthalmopathy. RNA transcripts were the template for amplifying TCR beta CDR3 regions. The HTBI primer set was used in a first-round RT-PCR of the TCR CDR3. TCRdb called the multiplex PCR reads again in MiXCR, with one record for every CDR3 protein. The sample carries under 750,000 distinct CDR3 sequences, roughly a sixth recorded once. The specimen sequenced was blood. These receptors came from a woman between 45 and 60 years old with Graves' hyperthyroidism that later progressed to Graves' ophthalmopathy.

The CDR3 DNA follows: TGTGCCTGGGGTAGGCAGGCTGAGGGGCAGCCCCAGCATTTT. Translating it yields CAWGRQAEGQPQHF. This chain connects TRBV30 to TRBJ1-5, with a possible D match to TRBD1 (5 bases). V lost 5 bases to trimming and J lost 7 bases, with 18 bases between them. The CDR3 spans 14 residues. The V gene's germline CDR1 is GTSNPN and CDR2 SVGIG (reference sequence).

The rearrangement links TRBV4-1 to TRBJ1-6; D gene unclear. CDR1 MGHRA and CDR2 YSYEKL come from the germline V gene. The CDR3 contains 16 residues. Trimming took off 6 bases at V and 9 bases at J, with 21 bases between the two ends. CDR3: CASSPIPGSVISPLHF. CDR3 nucleotides: TGCGCCAGCAGTCCGATTCCGGGCTCCGTTATTTCACCCCTCCACTTT.

The chain joins TRBV7-9 to TRBJ1-1, with TRBD1 matching 8 bases. The V segment lost 5 bases and the J segment 6 bases; nucleotides outside the gene matches: 5. In germline, CDR1 is SEHNR, CDR2 FQNEAQ (reference sequence). This CDR3 region has 13 residues. The CDR3 sequence is CASSPPGGPEAFF. The CDR3 DNA follows: TGTGCCAGCAGCCCCCCAGGGGGCCCTGAAGCTTTCTTT. The full variable domain, completed using reference TRBV7-9 and TRBJ1-1, is DTGVSQNPRHKITKRGQNVTFRCDPISEHNRLYWYRQTLGQGPEFLTYFQNEAQLEKSRLLSDRFSAERPKGSFSTLEIQRTEQGDSAMYLCASSPPGGPEAFFGQGTRLTVV.

This clonotype came up many times. The chain recombines TRBV27 with TRBJ2-7; no clear D. The germline V gene has CDR1 MNHEY and CDR2 SMNVEV (reference sequence). The V and J ends lost 4 bases and 1 base respectively, with 14 bases between them. The CDR3 consists of 15 residues. CDR3 bases: TGTGCCAGCAGTTACCGACTGACGCAATCCTACGAGCAGTACTTC. This codes for CASSYRLTQSYEQYF.

This clonotype came up a few times. J is TRBJ2-1 and V is TRBV24-1; D is uncertain. CDR3 length: 17 residues. Germline lookup yields CDR1 KGHDR and CDR2 SFDVKD. V lost 5 bases and J lost 3, with 19 bases in between. CDR3 amino acids: CATSGETGLENYNEQFF. CDR3 nucleotides: TGTGCCACCAGTGGCGAGACCGGGCTTGAAAACTACAATGAGCAGTTCTTC.

This clonotype was seen a handful of times. The chain employs TRBV2 and TRBJ1-2; maybe TRBD1 (6 bases). V was trimmed by 6 bases and J by 4 bases, leaving 9 bases between them. The V gene's germline CDR1 is SNHLY and CDR2 FYNNEI. The CDR3 spans 12 residues. CDR3 region: CASRGGAYGYTF. CDR3 sequence (DNA): TGTGCCAGCAGAGGGGGGGCCTATGGCTACACCTTC.

The table lists this clonotype with many counts. V usage is TRBV6-2 or TRBV6-3 and J usage is TRBJ1-1, with TRBD1 identical over 7 bases. The CDR3 is made up of 16 amino acids. Germline trimming cut 0 bases from V and 5 bases from J; bases unmatched to any gene: 9. CDR1 is MNHEY and CDR2 is SVGEGT in the germline V gene. CDR3: CASSYSSGGDRTEAFF. CDR3 coding DNA: TGTGCCAGCAGTTACTCAAGTGGTGGGGACAGAACTGAAGCTTTCTTT.

The chain has TRBV12-3 or TRBV12-4 and TRBJ2-3; no firm D call. The CDR3 has 13 residues. The ends were cut back, 1 base at V and 6 bases at J, with 8 bases in the middle. The CDR3 DNA sequence: TGTGCCAGCAGTTTAGGCGAGCCCGATACGCAGTATTTT. Amino acids: CASSLGEPDTQYF.

The chain combines TRBV7-9 with TRBJ2-7; the D is unclear. V was pared by 5 bases and J by 4 bases, with 12 bases between. Germline V lookup: CDR1 SEHNR, CDR2 FQNEAQ (reference sequence). The CDR3 is 13 amino acids. The CDR3 spells CASSTPTIYEQYF. CDR3 coding DNA: TGTGCCAGCAGCACTCCTACTATATACGAGCAGTACTTC.

This clonotype turned up a few times. The chain couples TRBV5-4 to TRBJ1-1, with D tentatively TRBD1 (6 bases). The CDR3 has 15 amino acids. Per the germline V gene, CDR1 is SGHNT and CDR2 is YYREEE (reference sequence). V shed 4 bases and J shed 3 bases, with 16 bases lying between them. DNA of the CDR3: TGTGCCAGCAGCGATCGAGGGGCAGGGGACACTGAAGCTTTCTTT. Translating gives CASSDRGAGDTEAFF.

The table lists this clonotype with many counts. The chain combines TRBV2 with TRBJ2-7; possibly TRBD2 for D (6 bases). The V gene's germline CDR1 is SNHLY and CDR2 FYNNEI. The CDR3 is 12 amino acids. Between the trimmed V and J ends, which lost 11 bases and 4 bases, there was a span of 15 bases. The CDR3 DNA reads TGTGCCGGCCGGGAGCACCCATACGAGCAGTACTTC. Its translation is CAGREHPYEQYF.

This clonotype has more than one count but fewer than ten. The V call is TRBV7-3, the J call TRBJ2-1, with a tentative D call TRBD1 (5 bases). V was clipped by 5 bases and J by 4 bases, with 9 bases between them. The CDR3 totals 13 residues. Germline V gene sequence: CDR1 SGHTA, CDR2 FQGTGA. DNA for the CDR3: TGTGCCAGCAGCCCAGGGATATACAATGAGCAGTTCTTC. This encodes CASSPGIYNEQFF.

This clonotype was seen only a few times. The rearrangement links TRBV27 to TRBJ1-2; 7 nucleotides agree with TRBD1. CDR3 length: 15 amino acids. Germline V CDR1 and CDR2: MNHEY, SMNVEV (reference sequence). After removal of 3 bases from V and 5 bases from J, the junction contained 9 bases not matched to a gene. The CDR3 nucleotides read TGTGCCAGCAGTTTCGGCAGGGGGGCTGGGTATGGCTACACCTTC. This gives the protein CASSFGRGAGYGYTF.

The rearrangement links TRBV15 to TRBJ2-5, with 7 bases lining up with TRBD1. Germline CDR1 is LNHNV and CDR2 is YYDKDF (reference sequence). V trimming: 3 bases; J trimming: 9 bases; junction bases outside the gene matches: 13. This CDR3 has 15 amino acids. The chain's CDR3 is CATSRPGRGPWPQYF. The CDR3 DNA follows: TGTGCCACCAGCAGGCCGGGAAGGGGGCCATGGCCCCAGTACTTC.

This clonotype was seen repeatedly, ten times or more. The chain combines TRBV7-6 with TRBJ1-1; D is ambiguous. The CDR3 contains 15 residues. The V and J ends lost 0 bases and 3 bases respectively, with 11 bases between them. The V gene's germline CDR1 is SGHVS and CDR2 FNYEAQ. Written as DNA, the CDR3 is TGTGCCAGCAGCTTAGCCCTGCAGTGGGACACTGAAGCTTTCTTT. It codes for CASSLALQWDTEAFF.

This clonotype was found many times. This sequence joins TRBV20-1 and TRBJ2-4, with a tentative D call TRBD2 (6 bases). Trimming removed 0 bases at V and 8 bases at J, with 14 bases between. This CDR3 contains 14 residues. CDR1 and CDR2 from the germline V gene are DFQATT and SNEGSKA (reference sequence). The DNA of the CDR3 is TGCAGTGCTAGAGATCCGGGAGAGGGGTACATTCAGTACTTC. It translates to CSARDPGEGYIQYF.

This clonotype has at least ten counts. This chain links TRBV7-8 with TRBJ1-5, with a weak D call TRBD1 (6 bases). This CDR3 contains 15 residues. Germline V gene lookup returns CDR1 SGHVS and CDR2 FQNEAQ. With 0 bases removed from V and 9 bases from J, the gap between germline ends came to 15 bases. CDR3 sequence: CASSLATGGPGPQHF. The CDR3 nucleotides read TGTGCCAGCAGCTTAGCTACTGGGGGGCCCGGGCCCCAGCATTTT.

This clonotype was recorded many times. The chain joins TRBV12-3 or TRBV12-4 to TRBJ2-2; 8 bases are a match to TRBD2. The CDR3 loop spans 17 amino acids. Trimming removed 3 bases from V and 5 bases from J; junction bases left unmatched: 11. The CDR3 is CASSFGRGGTLTGELFF. The DNA for the CDR3 is TGTGCCAGCAGTTTTGGCCGGGGGGGCACTTTGACCGGGGAGCTGTTTTTT.